The count of the clone carrying this T cell receptor (beta chain) is one. The data derive from a study of blood T cell repertoires in COVID-19. Clones were sequenced by immunoSEQ multiplex PCR, and TCRdb holds only the in-frame ones, with some missing. The sample gives more than 200,000 clones, more than 75% of which show up once; 7% to 8.5% is in the top ten. In germline, CDR1 is SNHLY, CDR2 FYNNEI. This CDR3 is 17 amino acids long. With 4 bases clipped from V and 1 base from J, the junction kept 12 bases outside the gene matches. Participant reports of clinical history set cohort assignment. This sequence joins TRBV2 and TRBJ1-1, with 7 positions matching TRBD1. This receptor was identified in a middle-aged woman with acute COVID-19. The sample comprised PBMCs or T cells enriched from blood (not recorded which). For the CDR3, the DNA is TGTGCCAGCAGTGGGGTGCCAGGGGGAATACAGAACACTGAAGCTTTCTTT. Amino acid sequence: CASSGVPGGIQNTEAFF.